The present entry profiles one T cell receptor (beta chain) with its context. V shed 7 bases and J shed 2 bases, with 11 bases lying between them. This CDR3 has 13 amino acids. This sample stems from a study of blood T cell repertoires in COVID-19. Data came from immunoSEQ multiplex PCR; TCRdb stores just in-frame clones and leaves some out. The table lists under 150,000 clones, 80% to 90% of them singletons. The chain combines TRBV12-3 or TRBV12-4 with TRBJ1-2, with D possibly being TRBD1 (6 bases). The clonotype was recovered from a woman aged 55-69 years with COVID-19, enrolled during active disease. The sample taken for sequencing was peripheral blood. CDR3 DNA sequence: TGTGCCAGCACCTCCACAGGGAACTATGGCTACACCTTC. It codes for CASTSTGNYGYTF.